This T cell receptor beta chain is from a study of cytomegalovirus exposure and HLA in healthy donors. Across the study: Falling in the Caucasian-associated ancestry cluster were about four fifths of under 450 genotyped donors.

Use of 60 Vbeta and 13 Jbeta primers characterized the PCR. How the authors handled the data: In a later analysis, of some 80 million unique beta chains, about 12 million appeared in at least two donors. Using immunoSEQ multiplex PCR, the repertoire was profiled, and TCRdb retains in-frame clones only, with some absent. The DNA gave D and trimming, while V, J and clone size come from that table. The data contain around 150,000 clones, more than 60% of them singletons. Trimming shortened V by 10 bases and J by 4 bases, and 5 bases separated the two germline ends. CDR3 size: 10 residues. CDR1 and CDR2 (germline): MDHEN, SYDVKM. Notes on this clone: Its matching antigen is unknown.

Study-wide findings and caveats: According to the study, some 160 TCR beta chains were cytomegalovirus-associated. The authors later found most CMV-associated TCR beta chains appeared HLA-restricted.

Sample: PBMCs. This receptor was obtained from a man between 18 and 35 years old in good health and CMV-seropositive. This chain links TRBV28 with TRBJ1-3, with D hard to call. The CDR3 sequence: CATSGNTIYF. In nucleotides, the CDR3 is TGTGCCACCTCGGGAAACACCATATATTTT.